The rows below give T cell receptor beta chains drawn from one sample of a study of T cell repertoires in cytomegalovirus infection. TCRdb reprocessed the reads via MiXCR and lists one record per CDR3 protein. Of more than 400,000 distinct CDR3 sequences detected, around a quarter appear once; the ten largest clones hold less than 15%. Material for sequencing was PBMCs. These receptors were obtained from a human donor in good health (CMV status not recorded). Some clones in this sample may be carry-over from other donors' samples. Each CDR3 is given with its conserved first and last residue. Each record gives: V gene, clone size, D gene, J gene, CDR3 DNA, CDR3 protein. A D gene is named only where the DNA matches it firmly. Size is stated for part of the rows, as once, few or many counts, or as a class when the clone is expanded.

v_gene: TRBV6-1
abundance: few
d_gene: NA
j_gene: TRBJ2-5
CDR3nt: TGTGCCAGCAGAACCAAACCCGAAAAGGACCTCAACCAAGAGACCCAGTACTTC
CDR3aa: CASRTKPEKDLNQETQYF

v_gene: TRBV12-3/TRBV12-4
abundance: many
d_gene: NA
j_gene: TRBJ2-2
CDR3nt: TGTGCCAGCAGCTTAGCTGGGACCGGGGAGCTGTTTTTT
CDR3aa: CASSLAGTGELFF

v_gene: TRBV29-1
abundance: NA
d_gene: NA
j_gene: TRBJ2-5
CDR3nt: TGCAGCGTAGACACCGGGGCAGAAGAGACCCAGTACTTC
CDR3aa: CSVDTGAEETQYF

v_gene: TRBV7-2
abundance: NA
d_gene: NA
j_gene: TRBJ1-5
CDR3nt: TGTGCCAGCAGCTTAGCGGTAGGGATCGATCAGCCCCAGCATTTT
CDR3aa: CASSLAVGIDQPQHF

v_gene: TRBV24-1
abundance: few
d_gene: TRBD2
j_gene: TRBJ2-3
CDR3nt: TGTGCCACCAGTGACCTAGCGGGAGAGGGTGATACGCAGTATTTT
CDR3aa: CATSDLAGEGDTQYF

v_gene: TRBV20-1
abundance: NA
d_gene: NA
j_gene: TRBJ2-5
CDR3nt: TGCAGTGCTAGAGTCCGAGGGCGAGGGGGGACCCAGTACTTC
CDR3aa: CSARVRGRGGTQYF

v_gene: TRBV7-2
abundance: few
d_gene: NA
j_gene: TRBJ1-5
CDR3nt: TGTGCCAGCAGCTTAAGGTTAGACGCCGAGGGCAATCAGCCCCAGCATTTT
CDR3aa: CASSLRLDAEGNQPQHF

v_gene: TRBV7-2
abundance: few
d_gene: NA
j_gene: TRBJ2-7
CDR3nt: TGTGCCAGCAATCAGGGCTACGAGCAGTACTTC
CDR3aa: CASNQGYEQYF

v_gene: TRBV9
abundance: NA
d_gene: TRBD2
j_gene: TRBJ2-1
CDR3nt: TGTGCCAGCAGCGTAGTAGGACTAGCGGGTTCCTACAATGAGCAGTTCTTC
CDR3aa: CASSVVGLAGSYNEQFF

v_gene: TRBV10-3
abundance: few
d_gene: NA
j_gene: TRBJ1-2
CDR3nt: TGTGCCATCAGTCCGGACAGTCTCGGCTACACCTTC
CDR3aa: CAISPDSLGYTF

v_gene: TRBV12-5
abundance: once
d_gene: NA
j_gene: TRBJ1-5
CDR3nt: TGTGCTAGTGGCCTCGGACAGAGCAATCAGCCCCAGCGTTTT
CDR3aa: CASGLGQSNQPQRF

v_gene: TRBV9
abundance: NA
d_gene: TRBD1
j_gene: TRBJ2-1
CDR3nt: TGTGCCAGCAGCCCCCGGACAGGGAGGATCAATGAGCAGTTCTTC
CDR3aa: CASSPRTGRINEQFF

v_gene: TRBV7-2
abundance: many
d_gene: NA
j_gene: TRBJ2-6
CDR3nt: TGTGCCAGCAGCTTAGCAAGCGCAGGGTCGGCTGGGGCCAACGTCCTGACTTTC
CDR3aa: CASSLASAGSAGANVLTF

v_gene: TRBV5-1
abundance: few
d_gene: NA
j_gene: TRBJ1-2
CDR3nt: TGCGCCAGCAGCTTTGACAGGAGTGGCTACACCTTC
CDR3aa: CASSFDRSGYTF

v_gene: TRBV28
abundance: few
d_gene: NA
j_gene: TRBJ2-2
CDR3nt: TGTGCCACTCACACGTTGGGCGCCGGGGAGCTGTTTTTT
CDR3aa: CATHTLGAGELFF

v_gene: TRBV19
abundance: NA
d_gene: NA
j_gene: TRBJ1-5
CDR3nt: TGTGCCAGTAAAAACAGCGGGGGATTTAGCAATCAGCCCCAGCATTTT
CDR3aa: CASKNSGGFSNQPQHF